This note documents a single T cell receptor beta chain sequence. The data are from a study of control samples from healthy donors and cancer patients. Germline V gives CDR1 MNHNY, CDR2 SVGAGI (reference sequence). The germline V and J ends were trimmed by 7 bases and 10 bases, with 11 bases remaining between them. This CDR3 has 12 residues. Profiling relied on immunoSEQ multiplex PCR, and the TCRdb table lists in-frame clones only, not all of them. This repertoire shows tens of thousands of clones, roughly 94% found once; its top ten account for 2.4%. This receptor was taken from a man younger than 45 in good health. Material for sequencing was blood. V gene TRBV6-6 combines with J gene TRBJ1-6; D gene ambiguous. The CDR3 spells CASIGVESPLHF. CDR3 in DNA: TGTGCCAGCATCGGGGTAGAATCACCCCTCCACTTT.